A selection of T cell receptor beta chains follows, all from one sample in a study of blood T cell repertoires in COVID-19. Using immunoSEQ multiplex PCR, the repertoire was profiled, and TCRdb retains in-frame clones only, with some absent. The table shows 200,000 to 300,000 clones, with 86% occurring only once. Sequenced material: peripheral blood. Every receptor here comes from a woman under 40 who had recovered from COVID-19. The CDR3 runs from the conserved cysteine through the conserved F or W. Each record gives: clone size, V gene, CDR3 length, J gene, CDR3 protein. Clone size is given for some rows only: seen once, a few or many times, or a class if the clone is expanded.

clone size: .
V gene: TRBV5-1
CDR3 length: 13
J gene: TRBJ2-1
CDR3 protein: CASSLAGSHEQFF

clone size: .
V gene: TRBV6-2/TRBV6-3
CDR3 length: 14
J gene: TRBJ2-5
CDR3 protein: CASSPRGGEETQYF

clone size: .
V gene: TRBV6-5
CDR3 length: 13
J gene: TRBJ1-1
CDR3 protein: CASKQGFDTEAFF

clone size: .
V gene: TRBV18
CDR3 length: 16
J gene: TRBJ1-1
CDR3 protein: CASSPSRTGVNTEAFF

clone size: once
V gene: TRBV5-1
CDR3 length: 15
J gene: TRBJ1-1
CDR3 protein: CASSFLGTGNTEAFF

clone size: .
V gene: TRBV5-6
CDR3 length: 13
J gene: TRBJ2-7
CDR3 protein: CASSVTSGYEQYF

clone size: .
V gene: TRBV19
CDR3 length: 13
J gene: TRBJ1-2
CDR3 protein: CASTQGTGDGYTF

clone size: .
V gene: TRBV2
CDR3 length: 17
J gene: TRBJ2-7
CDR3 protein: CASRPRTSGGALYEQYF

clone size: .
V gene: TRBV7-7
CDR3 length: 17
J gene: TRBJ2-6
CDR3 protein: CASNNDRAFSGANVLTF

clone size: .
V gene: TRBV5-5
CDR3 length: 18
J gene: TRBJ1-4
CDR3 protein: CASSLHRDRDWENEKLFF

clone size: .
V gene: TRBV7-2
CDR3 length: 14
J gene: TRBJ2-5
CDR3 protein: CASSTPWGRETQYF